Listed here are 29 T cell receptor beta chains from one sample, sequenced in a study of shared clonotypes between healthy human individuals. It was CD45RO-negative cells, positively selected for CCR7, that made up naive CD8 cells, with terminally differentiated effector memory CD45RA+ cells excluded. Method: immunoSEQ multiplex PCR; TCRdb's copy keeps in-frame clones and lacks some. The sample has around 2.1 million clones, about 92% seen once; the top ten hold roughly 1.7%. The sample taken for sequencing was naive CD8+ T cells from PBMCs. These receptors were taken from a man in his late teens or twenties in good health. Some clones in this sample may be carry-over from other donors' samples.

This clone was recorded only once. This chain connects TRBV28 to TRBJ2-7; D is unclear. The CDR3 is 15 amino acids. Trimming removed 3 bases from V and 2 bases from J, with 14 bases in between. Looked up from germline, CDR1 is MDHEN and CDR2 is SYDVKM. The CDR3 DNA reads TGTGCCAGCAGTTTGGTGACCTCCTCAACCTACGAGCAGTACTTC. As protein: CASSLVTSSTYEQYF.

As concerns this clone: The same CDR3 is also encoded by other DNA sequences in this sample. This chain joins TRBV6-1 and TRBJ1-1, with D possibly matching TRBD1 (5 bases). V lost 2 bases to trimming and J lost 0 bases, with 7 bases between them. The CDR3 sequence is 14 residues long. Germline CDR1 MNHNS, CDR2 SASEGT. The CDR3 loop is CASSERGMNTEAFF. The CDR3 DNA follows: TGTGCCAGCAGTGAAAGGGGTATGAACACTGAAGCTTTCTTT.

This clone has more than one count but fewer than ten. J is TRBJ2-1 and V is TRBV7-9; D remains ambiguous. The CDR3 is made up of 12 amino acids. V lost 7 bases and J 9 bases, leaving 13 bases between the germline ends. Germline V gene lookup returns CDR1 SEHNR and CDR2 FQNEAQ (reference sequence). The CDR3: CASNWHSSEQFF. CDR3 sequence (DNA): TGTGCCAGCAACTGGCATAGCAGTGAGCAGTTCTTC.

The chain links TRBV27 to TRBJ1-1; D is perhaps TRBD1 (6 bases). The CDR3 consists of 15 residues. CDR1 and CDR2 from the germline V gene are MNHEY and SMNVEV (reference sequence). V dropped 0 bases and J dropped 3 bases, with 11 bases sitting between them. Written as DNA, the CDR3 is TGTGCCAGCAGTTTATCGTGGGGGGCGGACACTGAAGCTTTCTTT. It translates to CASSLSWGADTEAFF.

This clone was picked up one time. The chain carries TRBV10-3 and TRBJ2-7; 9 bases are a match to TRBD2. This CDR3 has 13 residues. V trimming: 7 bases; J trimming: 4 bases; junction bases outside the gene matches: 5. Per germline, CDR1 ENHRY and CDR2 SYGVKD. CDR3 residues: CAIKAAGGYEQYF. CDR3 sequence (DNA): TGTGCCATCAAAGCCGCGGGAGGGTACGAGCAGTACTTC.

The gene calls are TRBV4-1 and TRBJ2-1, with TRBD1 as a possible D gene (5 bases). The CDR3 length is 14 residues. The V and J ends lost 6 bases and 4 bases respectively, with 13 bases between them. Per the germline V gene, CDR1 is MGHRA and CDR2 is YSYEKL. The CDR3 is CASRDIQIYNEQFF. In nucleotides, the CDR3 is TGCGCCAGCAGGGACATACAGATTTACAATGAGCAGTTCTTC.

This CDR3 is CATGGDSYEQYF. The CDR3 DNA reads as TGCGCGACAGGGGGCGACTCCTACGAGCAGTACTTC. V is TRBV10-2 and J is TRBJ2-7, with 10 bases aligning to TRBD1. Germline V gene lookup returns CDR1 WSHSY and CDR2 SAAADI. The CDR3 loop spans 12 amino acids.

The J gene is TRBJ1-6, the V gene TRBV30; D may be TRBD1 (6 bases). Germline CDR1 GTSNPN, CDR2 SVGIG (reference sequence). The CDR3 totals 16 residues. The V end lost 5 bases, the J end lost 7 bases, and 21 bases lay between the germline ends. The CDR3 sequence: CAWPGRGGGYNSPLHF. Written as DNA, the CDR3 is TGTGCCTGGCCGGGTCGCGGGGGGGGCTACAATTCACCCCTCCACTTT.

The CDR3 loop is CASSILGRTGETQYF. The CDR3 coding sequence is TGTGCCAGCAGTATCCTAGGGCGCACCGGGGAGACCCAGTACTTC. The rearrangement links TRBV27 to TRBJ2-5; D is unresolved. V was cut by 5 bases and J by 5 bases, with 18 bases left in between. This CDR3 contains 15 residues. CDR1 MNHEY and CDR2 SMNVEV come from the germline V gene (reference sequence).

Worth noting for this clone: Additional DNA sequences in this sample encode the identical CDR3. The chain joins TRBV10-3 to TRBJ2-1; TRBD1 matches at 12 bases. Germline V CDR1 and CDR2: ENHRY, SYGVKD. The junction had 12 bases not matched to a gene; V was cut back by 6 bases and J by 9 bases. This CDR3 comprises 16 residues. CDR3 sequence (DNA): TGTGCCATCAGGGGGCGACCGGGACAGGGGGCGCGTGAGCAGTTCTTC. It yields the protein CAIRGRPGQGAREQFF.

This rearrangement joins TRBV4-2 to TRBJ1-3; D gene ambiguous. In germline, CDR1 is LGHNA, CDR2 YNFKEQ. The ends were cut back, 1 base at V and 2 bases at J, with 15 bases in the middle. This CDR3 has 17 amino acids. The DNA of the CDR3 is TGTGCCAGCAGCCAAGTATTGGTGGATCCTACTGGAAACACCATATATTTT. This sequence encodes CASSQVLVDPTGNTIYF.

The V gene is TRBV2, the J gene TRBJ2-2; D remains ambiguous. V lost 2 bases and J 5 bases, leaving 6 bases between the germline ends. The CDR3 has 13 residues. Germline V gene sequence: CDR1 SNHLY, CDR2 FYNNEI. The CDR3 DNA sequence: TGTGCCAGCAGTGAAAAGTTAACCGGGGAGCTGTTTTTT. This codes for CASSEKLTGELFF.

This chain joins TRBV5-4 and TRBJ2-2; D is perhaps TRBD1 (5 bases). The CDR3 is 14 amino acids. Germline CDR1 is SGHNT and CDR2 is YYREEE (reference sequence). Trimming stripped 2 bases from V and 6 bases from J, with 11 bases between. CDR3 coding DNA: TGTGCCAGCAGCTTTCGGTGGGGCCCCGGGGAGCTGTTTTTT. Its translation is CASSFRWGPGELFF.

In this sample, this clone turned up once. The rearrangement uses TRBV27 and TRBJ1-3; 7 positions agree with TRBD1. The CDR3 runs 15 residues. V dropped 5 bases and J dropped 0; count of bases not matched to a gene: 4. Per the germline V gene, CDR1 is MNHEY and CDR2 is SMNVEV (reference sequence). Here the CDR3 reads CASSKQGLSGNTIYF. The CDR3 DNA reads as TGTGCCAGCAGTAAACAGGGGCTCTCTGGAAACACCATATATTTT.

The chain combines TRBV29-1 with TRBJ1-2; 7 bases are a match to TRBD1. The germline gives CDR1 SQVTM, CDR2 ANQGSEA. The CDR3 has 15 residues. The ends lost 0 bases at V and 5 bases at J; junction bases unmatched: 9. The CDR3 here is CSVEDRRAGGYGYTF. The DNA for the CDR3 is TGCAGCGTTGAAGATCGGAGGGCAGGGGGGTATGGCTACACCTTC.

Only one count was recorded for this clone. The chain recombines TRBV29-1 with TRBJ2-7; 8 bases align to TRBD1. With 0 bases clipped from V and 2 bases from J, the junction kept 12 bases outside the gene matches. The CDR3 contains 17 residues. Germline V gene data show CDR1 as SQVTM and CDR2 as ANQGSEA. The CDR3 nucleotides read TGCAGCGTTGAAGATGGGGTGGAACAGGGGGTCCCCTACGAGCAGTACTTC. Protein product: CSVEDGVEQGVPYEQYF.

The chain combines TRBV9 with TRBJ2-1, with D possibly matching TRBD2 (6 bases). The germline V gene encodes CDR1 SGDLS and CDR2 YYNGEE. The V and J ends lost 3 bases and 1 base respectively, with 8 bases between them. This CDR3 is built from 14 residues. CDR3: CASSEGTSYNEQFF. For the CDR3, the DNA is TGTGCCAGCAGCGAGGGGACTTCCTACAATGAGCAGTTCTTC.

With respect to this clone: This sample also contains other DNA sequences that code for the same CDR3. This chain uses TRBV5-1 with TRBJ2-1; D is perhaps TRBD1 or TRBD2 (5 bases each). This CDR3 comprises 12 residues. Trimming took 2 bases from V and 6 from J, leaving 6 bases between them. The germline CDR1 and CDR2 sequences are SGHRS and YFSETQ. The CDR3 reads CASSFGGNEQFF. The DNA of the CDR3 is TGCGCCAGCAGCTTTGGGGGCAATGAGCAGTTCTTC.

The chain employs TRBV28 and TRBJ1-5; the D gene is possibly TRBD1 (5 bases). Trimming took off 8 bases at V and 6 bases at J, with 14 bases between the two ends. Germline loops: CDR1 MDHEN, CDR2 SYDVKM. The CDR3 is 13 residues long. This CDR3 reads CASAQGGIQPQHF. In nucleotides, the CDR3 is TGTGCCAGCGCGCAGGGAGGGATTCAGCCCCAGCATTTT.

Turning to this clone: Additional DNA sequences in this sample encode the identical CDR3. V is TRBV27 and J is TRBJ2-3; D is undetermined. This CDR3 is built from 12 residues. The germline gives CDR1 MNHEY, CDR2 SMNVEV (reference sequence). Trimming removed 3 bases at V and 0 bases at J, with 1 base between. CDR3 bases: TGTGCCAGCAGTTTTAGCACAGATACGCAGTATTTT. Protein product: CASSFSTDTQYF.

The chain combines TRBV19 with TRBJ1-2; 7 bases are a match to TRBD1. With V trimmed by 9 bases and J by 3 bases, 10 bases remained unmatched. The CDR3 is 14 amino acids. The V gene's germline CDR1 is LNHDA and CDR2 SQIVND (reference sequence). In nucleotides, the CDR3 is TGTGCCAGCACCCCGGGCAGGGGGTACTATGGCTACACCTTC. Residues: CASTPGRGYYGYTF.

This chain links TRBV14 with TRBJ1-1; weak D call: TRBD1 (5 bases). The germline V gene has CDR1 SGHDN and CDR2 FVKESK. Trimming shortened V by 2 bases and J by 12 bases, and 10 bases separated the two germline ends. The CDR3 totals 11 residues. The CDR3 DNA sequence: TGTGCCAGCAGCCAACTAGGGGAAACTTTCTTT. This gives the protein CASSQLGETFF.

This clone was observed a handful of times. The CDR3 DNA reads as TGTGCCTGGAGCCCCGGGCCGACGGGCCCTGAAGCTTTCTTT. Translated, it gives CAWSPGPTGPEAFF. This chain joins TRBV30 and TRBJ1-1; D is unclear. CDR3 size: 14 residues. CDR1 GTSNPN and CDR2 SVGIG come from the germline V gene (reference sequence). Trimming pared 3 bases from V and 6 bases from J, leaving 17 bases between. Using reference TRBV30 and TRBJ1-1 for the parts outside the CDR3, the full variable domain is SQTIHQWPATLVQPVGSPLSLECTVEGTSNPNLYWYRQAAGRGLQLLFYSVGIGQISSEVPQNLSASRPQDRQFILSSKKLLLSDSGFYLCAWSPGPTGPEAFFGQGTRLTVV.

This sequence joins TRBV4-1 and TRBJ1-1; no definite D call. The ends were cut back, 1 base at V and 4 bases at J, with 25 bases in the middle. Per the germline V gene, CDR1 is MGHRA and CDR2 is YSYEKL. CDR3 size: 19 residues. The CDR3 DNA follows: TGCGCCAGCAGCCAAGCCCCGGGGTCCCTAGGGTTCAGAGGCACTGAAGCTTTCTTT. Protein: CASSQAPGSLGFRGTEAFF.

This clone came up a few times. V and J are TRBV29-1 and TRBJ1-1, with 9 bases that match TRBD1. This CDR3 has 12 residues. With V trimmed by 7 bases and J by 1 base, 1 base remained unmatched. Looked up from germline, CDR1 is SQVTM and CDR2 is ANQGSEA. CDR3 protein: CSAGQGNTEAFF. The CDR3 DNA reads as TGCAGCGCGGGACAGGGGAACACTGAAGCTTTCTTT.

The chain couples TRBV5-1 to TRBJ2-2; D remains unclear. Germline V gives CDR1 SGHRS, CDR2 YFSETQ. This CDR3 is built from 14 residues. Trimming cost V 8 bases and J 4 bases, with 15 bases left between them. The CDR3 DNA sequence: TGCGCCAGTCGGATGGGGTCGGGCACCGGGGAGCTGTTTTTT. Translating it yields CASRMGSGTGELFF.

This rearrangement joins TRBV7-9 to TRBJ2-7, with TRBD2 matching over 10 bases. J was trimmed by 0 bases and V by 5 bases; bases with no gene match: 4. The CDR3 is 15 residues long. From germline, CDR1 is SEHNR and CDR2 FQNEAQ (reference sequence). CDR3 sequence: CASSLGTSDSYEQYF. CDR3 nucleotide sequence: TGTGCCAGCAGCCTGGGGACTAGCGACTCCTACGAGCAGTACTTC.

A single count supports this clone. The gene calls are TRBV2 and TRBJ2-4, with 8 bases lining up with TRBD1. CDR3 length equals 15 residues. CDR1 and CDR2 from the germline V gene are SNHLY and FYNNEI. Losses at the gene ends were 3 bases for V and 3 bases for J; bases not matched to a gene: 4. The CDR3 spells CASSDRGQGKNIQYF. CDR3 nucleotides: TGTGCCAGCAGTGACAGGGGGCAAGGCAAAAACATTCAGTACTTC. Variable domain in full (rest from reference TRBV2 and TRBJ2-4): EPEVTQTPSHQVTQMGQEVILRCVPISNHLYFYWYRQILGQKVEFLVSFYNNEISEKSEIFDDQFSVERPDGSNFTLKIRSTKLEDSAMYFCASSDRGQGKNIQYFGAGTRLSVL.

CDR3: CASSWGPRRPQYF. As DNA, the CDR3 is TGTGCCAGCAGTTGGGGACCGAGGAGACCCCAGTACTTC. The rearrangement links TRBV28 to TRBJ2-5, with D perhaps assigned TRBD1 or TRBD2 (5 bases each). V shed 4 bases and J shed 9 bases, with 15 bases lying between them. The CDR3 is made up of 13 amino acids. CDR1 is MDHEN, CDR2 SYDVKM, per germline.